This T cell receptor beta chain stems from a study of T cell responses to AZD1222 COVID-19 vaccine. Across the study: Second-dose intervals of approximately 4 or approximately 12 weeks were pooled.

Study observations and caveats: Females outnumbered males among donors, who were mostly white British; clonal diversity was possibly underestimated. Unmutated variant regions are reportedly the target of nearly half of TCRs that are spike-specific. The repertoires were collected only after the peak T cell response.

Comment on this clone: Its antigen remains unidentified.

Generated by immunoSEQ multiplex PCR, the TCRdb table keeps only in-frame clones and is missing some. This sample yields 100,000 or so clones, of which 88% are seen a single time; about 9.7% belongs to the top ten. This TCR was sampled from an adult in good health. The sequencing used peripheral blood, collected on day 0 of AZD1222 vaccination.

The CDR3 loop is CAIRAGQNNYGYTF. The CDR3 DNA follows: TGTGCCATCAGGGCAGGTCAAAATAACTATGGCTACACCTTC. V and J are TRBV10-3 and TRBJ1-2; D is unclear. V dropped 6 bases and J dropped 1 base, with 12 bases sitting between them. CDR3 length: 14 residues. Germline V gene sequence: CDR1 ENHRY, CDR2 SYGVKD.